The 17 T cell receptor beta chains reported below all come from one sample, sequenced in a study of blood T cell repertoires in COVID-19. Sequenced by immunoSEQ multiplex PCR; TCRdb stores in-frame clones only, minus some. Of around 12,000 clones in the sample, approximately 80% were seen once. Sequencing input: peripheral blood. The receptors were gathered from an older man with acute or convalescent COVID-19.

The rearrangement uses TRBV6-6 and TRBJ1-4; D gene ambiguous. The CDR3 runs to 12 residues. Looked up from germline, CDR1 is MNHNY and CDR2 is SVGAGI (reference sequence). The V end was cut by 3 bases, the J end by 4 bases, with 3 bases between. CDR3 region: CASSYNNEKLFF. As DNA, the CDR3 is TGTGCCAGCAGTTATAATAATGAAAAACTGTTTTTT.

The chain recombines TRBV5-1 with TRBJ2-7, with D maybe TRBD1 (6 bases). The CDR3 has 12 residues. V was shortened by 4 bases and J by 3 bases, with 8 bases between the two germline ends. Germline values: CDR1 SGHRS, CDR2 YFSETQ. CDR3 nucleotide sequence: TGCGCCAGCAGCCAGACAGGCTACGAGCAGTACTTC. This sequence encodes CASSQTGYEQYF.

The DNA of the CDR3 is TGTGCCAGCAGTTTGATACAGAACTATGGCTACACCTTC. This codes for CASSLIQNYGYTF. This sequence joins TRBV12-3 or TRBV12-4 and TRBJ1-2; no clear D. Between the trimmed V and J ends, which lost 3 bases and 2 bases, there was a span of 7 bases. The CDR3 is 13 amino acids.

This clone was seen a few times. The V call is TRBV2, the J call TRBJ1-4, with 7 bases that match TRBD1. Germline V gene sequence: CDR1 SNHLY, CDR2 FYNNEI. V lost 6 bases to trimming and J lost 5 bases; unmatched junction nucleotides: 6. CDR3 size: 14 residues. CDR3 sequence: CASSHGTENEKLFF. Here the CDR3 DNA reads TGTGCCAGCAGCCACGGGACAGAGAATGAAAAACTGTTTTTT.

The rearrangement uses TRBV18 and TRBJ1-2, with D possibly TRBD1 on 5 matching bases. V shed 1 base and J shed 2 bases, with 17 bases lying between them. CDR3 size: 17 residues. Germline lookup yields CDR1 KGHSH and CDR2 LQKENI. CDR3 DNA: TGTGCCAGCTCACCACGACAGCTCACGACGACAAACTATGGCTACACCTTC. It encodes CASSPRQLTTTNYGYTF.

This clone occurred once. The rearrangement links TRBV7-2 to TRBJ1-1; D unresolved. CDR1 and CDR2 (germline): SGHTA, FQGNSA. The CDR3 covers 14 residues. Deletions cut 5 bases from V and 1 base from J, with 11 bases between. The CDR3 bases are TGTGCCAGCAGCCTAGTAGAGGGGAACACTGAAGCTTTCTTT. Translating it yields CASSLVEGNTEAFF.

The count of this clone is one. The chain recombines TRBV6-5 with TRBJ1-1, with TRBD1 identical over 12 bases. V lost 4 bases, J lost 1 base, and 4 bases stayed unmatched. Per the germline V gene, CDR1 is MNHEY and CDR2 is SVGAGI. This CDR3 spans 16 amino acids. The CDR3 nucleotides read TGTGCCAGCAGTTCCGGGACAGGGGGCCGGAACACTGAAGCTTTCTTT. As protein: CASSSGTGGRNTEAFF.

V is TRBV29-1 and J is TRBJ2-1, with a weak D call TRBD2 (5 bases). The CDR3 loop spans 12 amino acids. The germline CDR1 and CDR2 sequences are SQVTM and ANQGSEA. The CDR3 loop reads CARRDSYNEQFF. The CDR3 region has the DNA TGCGCCCGCCGGGATTCCTACAATGAGCAGTTCTTC.

The chain joins TRBV30 to TRBJ2-3, with 13 nucleotides matching TRBD2. V shed 0 bases, J shed 4 bases, and the junction held 7 bases outside the gene matches. CDR1 GTSNPN and CDR2 SVGIG come from the germline V gene (reference sequence). The CDR3 is 17 residues long. CDR3 nucleotides: TGTGCCTGGAGTGTAATAAAGACTAGCGGGGGGCCAGATACGCAGTATTTT. Its translation is CAWSVIKTSGGPDTQYF.

The rearrangement links TRBV12-3 or TRBV12-4 to TRBJ1-1; 9 bases agree with TRBD1. The CDR3 has 13 residues. V was pared by 6 bases and J by 3 bases, with 2 bases of the junction left unmatched. In DNA, the CDR3 is TGTGCCAGCAGGGACAGGGGCGACACTGAAGCTTTCTTT. Its translation: CASRDRGDTEAFF.

This clone was observed a few times. In DNA form, the CDR3 reads TGTGCCAGCAGTTCAGGGGGCCAATCTAATAATTCACCCCTCCACTTT. Translated, it gives CASSSGGQSNNSPLHF. The chain recombines TRBV6-2 or TRBV6-3 with TRBJ1-6, with 8 bases lining up with TRBD1. The CDR3 spans 16 residues. Losses at the gene ends were 4 bases for V and 5 bases for J; bases not matched to a gene: 7. CDR1 MNHEY and CDR2 SVGEGT come from the germline V gene.

The chain uses TRBV2 and TRBJ2-5, with 13 bases fitting TRBD2. There are 15 residues in the CDR3. From germline, CDR1 is SNHLY and CDR2 FYNNEI. V shed 9 bases, J shed 0 bases, and the junction held 4 bases outside the gene matches. The CDR3 sequence is CASLGTSGDQETQYF. In nucleotides, the CDR3 is TGTGCCAGTCTTGGGACTAGCGGGGACCAAGAGACCCAGTACTTC.

The chain links TRBV19 to TRBJ1-1, with 9 bases matching TRBD1. The J segment lost 5 bases and the V segment lost 8 bases, leaving 9 bases of the junction unmatched. The CDR3 spans 14 residues. Germline V gene lookup returns CDR1 LNHDA and CDR2 SQIVND (reference sequence). The DNA for the CDR3 is TGTGCCAGTGATACAAGACAGGGGGGGACTGAAGCTTTCTTT. Its protein is CASDTRQGGTEAFF.

The V gene is TRBV7-2, the J gene TRBJ2-7, with 8 bases matching TRBD1. Germline V lookup: CDR1 SGHTA, CDR2 FQGNSA. The junction had 9 bases not matched to a gene; V was cut back by 5 bases and J by 3 bases. The CDR3 has 15 residues. The CDR3 is CASSPWTGPNYEQYF. As DNA, the CDR3 is TGTGCCAGCAGCCCCTGGACAGGGCCTAACTACGAGCAGTACTTC.

This clone was seen just once. V is TRBV7-2 and J is TRBJ1-2; D is ambiguous. The germline V gene encodes CDR1 SGHTA and CDR2 FQGNSA. Trimming cost V 4 bases and J 4 bases, with 16 bases left between them. This CDR3 comprises 15 residues. CDR3 loop: CASSSRKSWSYGYTF. For the CDR3, the DNA is TGTGCCAGCAGCTCTCGAAAATCTTGGAGCTATGGCTACACCTTC.

The CDR3 sequence: CASSRSGQGARGANVLTF. CDR3 nucleotide sequence: TGTGCCAGCAGCCGCTCGGGACAGGGGGCCCGTGGGGCCAACGTCCTGACTTTC. The V gene is TRBV3-1 (or the pseudogene TRBV3-2), the J gene TRBJ2-6, with 12 bases lining up with TRBD1. Trimming took 4 bases from V and 3 from J; bases not matched to a gene: 7. Germline assignment: CDR1 LGHDT and CDR2 YNNKEL (reference sequence). The CDR3 sequence is 18 residues long.

This clone has a handful of counts. This chain uses TRBV12-3 or TRBV12-4 with TRBJ2-2, with D unresolved. V lost 2 bases and J lost 7, with 8 bases in between. The CDR3 loop spans 13 amino acids. CDR3 protein: CASSLRGLGELFF. CDR3 coding DNA: TGTGCCAGCAGTTTACGTGGGCTCGGGGAGCTGTTTTTT.